This T cell receptor beta chain emerged from a study of blood T cell repertoires in COVID-19. Study details: The samples span acute and convalescent COVID-19 from the United States, Italy and Spain. PBMCs, B-cell-depleted T cells, or T cells were the source of the cDNA or gDNA that made up the material.

This clone has a single count. Germline CDR1 reads SGHTA; CDR2 reads FQGNSA. The CDR3 runs to 14 residues. With V trimmed by 0 bases and J by 10 bases, 2 bases remained unmatched. Original data processing: Nucleated cell counts were estimated from reference gene primer amplification. The table came from immunoSEQ multiplex PCR; TCRdb's copy has only in-frame clones and leaves some out. The DNA gave D and trimming, while V, J and clone size come from that table. The table lists about 140,000 clones, 80% to 90% of them singletons. The material sequenced was peripheral blood. This chain uses TRBV7-2 with TRBJ2-1; 11 bases agree with TRBD1. The sequence was collected from a woman between 50 and 59 years old with acute or convalescent COVID-19. The CDR3 loop reads CASSLAGTGGEQFF. Here the CDR3 DNA reads TGTGCCAGCAGCTTAGCCGGGACAGGGGGGGAGCAGTTCTTC.